This paragraph covers one T cell receptor (beta chain) sequence. Its cognate antigen is unknown. This entry comes from a study of cytomegalovirus exposure and HLA in healthy donors. Study as a whole: The study placed 70% to 85% of its approximately 380 genotyped donors in the Caucasian-associated ancestry cluster. Points from the study as a whole: Published work reported that the classifier diagnosed cytomegalovirus status with high specificity and sensitivity.

The PCR was carried out with 60 Vbeta primers and 13 Jbeta primers. Here immunoSEQ multiplex PCR was the method, and the copy in TCRdb shows in-frame clones only, minus some. Here the sample spans about 120,000 clones, more than 55% being singletons. This TCR was recovered from a young man in good health and CMV-seronegative. Sequenced material: PBMCs.

The CDR3 here is CASSLSGTAQGYTF. The DNA for the CDR3 is TGTGCCAGCAGTTTATCCGGGACAGCTCAGGGCTACACCTTC. This sequence joins TRBV28 and TRBJ1-2; TRBD1 matches at 7 bases. Losses at the gene ends were 1 base for V and 8 bases for J; bases not matched to a gene: 7. The length of the CDR3 is 14 residues. Germline V CDR1 and CDR2: MDHEN, SYDVKM.